These 16 T cell receptor beta chains share one sample of origin, sequenced in a study of radiotherapy plus CTLA-4 blockade in lung cancer. Profiling relied on immunoSEQ multiplex PCR, and the TCRdb table lists in-frame clones only, not all of them. Altogether about 60,000 clones are present, 76% being singletons, with the ten largest covering about 3%. The sample in question was peripheral blood, obtained from a patient treated with radiotherapy plus ipilimumab. Every receptor here comes from a human donor with non-small cell lung cancer who had a complete response to radiotherapy plus ipilimumab.

In its sample, this clone was seen a few times. The gene calls are TRBV6-5 and TRBJ2-7; 8 nucleotides align to TRBD1. J was trimmed by 2 bases and V by 6 bases; bases with no gene match: 6. The CDR3 is 14 residues long. Germline CDR1 reads MNHEY; CDR2 reads SVGAGI. CDR3 DNA sequence: TGTGCCAGCAGGGAACGGGACAGGACCTACGAGCAGTACTTC. This codes for CASRERDRTYEQYF.

This clone has just a few counts. The chain couples TRBV4-1 to TRBJ2-7, with TRBD2 as a possible D gene (5 bases). The germline V gene has CDR1 MGHRA and CDR2 YSYEKL. This CDR3 spans 15 amino acids. With 0 bases removed from V and 0 bases from J, the gap between germline ends came to 9 bases. CDR3 sequence: CASSQDLAPSYEQYF. CDR3 nucleotide sequence: TGCGCCAGCAGCCAAGATCTAGCACCCTCCTACGAGCAGTACTTC.

This clone came up a few times. The V gene is TRBV10-3, the J gene TRBJ1-3; the match to TRBD1 covers 8 bases. The germline gives CDR1 ENHRY, CDR2 SYGVKD. This CDR3 comprises 14 residues. J lost 3 bases, V lost 10 bases, and 8 bases had no gene match. CDR3 sequence (DNA): TGTGCCAGCGCCGGGACAGGCTATGGAAACACCATATATTTT. Translating it yields CASAGTGYGNTIYF.

CDR3 nucleotides: TGTGCCAGCAGCCAGGCCCTTACTAGCTTTTTCCCCCTGGAGCAGTACTTC. It codes for CASSQALTSFFPLEQYF. This sequence joins TRBV14 and TRBJ2-7, with D possibly being TRBD2 (6 bases). The CDR3 spans 17 residues. Germline V gives CDR1 SGHDN, CDR2 FVKESK. Trimming took off 3 bases at V and 7 bases at J, with 25 bases between the two ends.

The chain couples TRBV6-5 to TRBJ1-2; D gene uncertain. V lost 6 bases, J lost 8 bases, and 13 bases lay in between. The CDR3 loop spans 12 amino acids. Per germline, CDR1 MNHEY and CDR2 SVGAGI. CDR3 coding DNA: TGTGCCAGCAGCCAACGGGAGGGCGGCTACACCTTC. Amino acids: CASSQREGGYTF.

The V and J genes are TRBV30 and TRBJ2-1, with D possibly being TRBD1 (5 bases). CDR1 and CDR2 (germline): GTSNPN, SVGIG (reference sequence). Deletions cut 0 bases from V and 7 bases from J, with 13 bases between. The CDR3 contains 14 residues. The CDR3 nucleotides are TGTGCCTGGAGTGTTTGGCAGGGTTCGAATGAGCAGTTCTTC. The encoded protein is CAWSVWQGSNEQFF.

CDR3 region: CASSLGTGLLGGQPQHF. The CDR3 nucleotides read TGTGCCAGCAGCTTAGGGACAGGGCTATTAGGTGGTCAGCCCCAGCATTTT. The chain uses TRBV7-9 and TRBJ1-5, with 8 bases fitting TRBD1. The CDR3 runs to 17 residues. V was pared by 1 base and J by 6 bases, with 11 bases of the junction left unmatched. Germline V lookup: CDR1 SEHNR, CDR2 FQNEAQ (reference sequence).

This chain links TRBV5-1 with TRBJ2-7; 9 positions agree with TRBD1. The J segment lost 6 bases and the V segment lost 4 bases, leaving 8 bases of the junction unmatched. The CDR3 covers 14 residues. Germline lookup yields CDR1 SGHRS and CDR2 YFSETQ. The CDR3 here is CASSEVTGGSEQYF. DNA of the CDR3: TGCGCCAGCAGCGAGGTCACAGGGGGCTCCGAGCAGTACTTC. Full variable domain (remainder filled in from reference TRBV5-1 and TRBJ2-7): KAGVTQTPRYLIKTRGQQVTLSCSPISGHRSVSWYQQTPGQGLQFLFEYFSETQRNKGNFPGRFSGRQFSNSRSEMNVSTLELGDSALYLCASSEVTGGSEQYFGPGTRLTVT.

The chain recombines TRBV10-2 with TRBJ1-6; 7 positions match TRBD1. The trim removed 5 bases at V and 7 bases at J, leaving 8 bases unmatched. CDR3 length: 15 residues. CDR1 WSHSY and CDR2 SAAADI come from the germline V gene. In DNA form, the CDR3 reads TGCGCCAGCAGTTTAGAGAGACAGGGAAATTCACCCCTCCACTTT. This translates into CASSLERQGNSPLHF.

This clone has only a few counts. The rearrangement uses TRBV19 and TRBJ1-5; D uncertain. Between the trimmed V and J ends, which lost 2 bases and 3 bases, there was a span of 5 bases. Germline loops: CDR1 LNHDA, CDR2 SQIVND (reference sequence). CDR3 length equals 13 residues. CDR3 bases: TGTGCCAGTAGTATACGGGTCAATCAGCCCCAGCATTTT. Protein product: CASSIRVNQPQHF.

The chain is built from TRBV28 and TRBJ1-5, with D perhaps TRBD1 (5 bases). The length of the CDR3 is 16 residues. The germline CDR1 and CDR2 sequences are MDHEN and SYDVKM. With 2 bases removed from V and 1 base from J, the gap between germline ends came to 12 bases. The chain's CDR3 is CASSLNGRASNQPQHF. In DNA form, the CDR3 reads TGTGCCAGCAGTTTAAACGGCAGGGCCAGCAATCAGCCCCAGCATTTT.

The chain combines TRBV18 with TRBJ2-5; 8 bases fit TRBD1. The germline V gene has CDR1 KGHSH and CDR2 LQKENI. Losses at the gene ends were 2 bases for V and 4 bases for J; bases not matched to a gene: 6. This CDR3 region has 15 residues. The DNA of the CDR3 is TGTGCCAGCTCACCAACAGGGGGTTATGGAGAGACCCAGTACTTC. Translating gives CASSPTGGYGETQYF.

V gene TRBV6-5 combines with J gene TRBJ2-7; TRBD1 aligns across 7 bases. Germline CDR1 reads MNHEY; CDR2 reads SVGAGI. This CDR3 is built from 12 residues. V lost 4 bases to trimming and J lost 4 bases; unmatched junction nucleotides: 1. The CDR3 DNA sequence: TGTGCCAGCAGTTTGACAGGGTACGAGCAGTACTTC. Encoded protein: CASSLTGYEQYF.

The chain joins TRBV18 to TRBJ2-2; weak D call: TRBD1 (5 bases). CDR1 is KGHSH and CDR2 is LQKENI in the germline V gene. Trimming took off 4 bases at V and 3 bases at J, with 9 bases between the two ends. The CDR3 contains 14 residues. Here the CDR3 DNA reads TGTGCCAGCTCACTCGTGACAGACACCGGGGAGCTGTTTTTT. Translation gives CASSLVTDTGELFF.

The V gene is TRBV14, the J gene TRBJ2-3, with 9 bases aligning to TRBD2. The CDR3 loop spans 16 amino acids. The trim removed 4 bases at V and 1 base at J, leaving 6 bases unmatched. In germline, CDR1 is SGHDN, CDR2 FVKESK. CDR3 residues: CASSRLAGKGTDTQYF. The CDR3 nucleotides are TGTGCCAGCAGCCGCCTAGCGGGAAAGGGCACAGATACGCAGTATTTT.

On this clone: The identical CDR3 is also encoded by other nucleotide sequences in the sample. The chain uses TRBV18 and TRBJ2-7; D is unresolved. Germline V lookup: CDR1 KGHSH, CDR2 LQKENI. V was pared by 6 bases and J by 0 bases, with 6 bases between. CDR3 length: 12 amino acids. CDR3 DNA sequence: TGTGCCAGCTCGCCCAGCTCCTACGAGCAGTACTTC. It codes for CASSPSSYEQYF.